This T cell receptor beta chain comes out of a study of shared clonotypes between healthy human individuals. Produced via immunoSEQ multiplex PCR; TCRdb's table is partial and in-frame only. The sample shows 1 million to 1.2 million clones, approximately 80% of them seen only once. Germline CDR1 reads SGHTA; CDR2 reads FQGNSA. The CDR3 runs 15 residues. V lost 5 bases and J lost 4, with 17 bases in between. This sequence was found in a man aged 18 to 30 in good health. Some clones in this sample may be carry-over from other donors' samples. The chain couples TRBV7-2 to TRBJ1-2, with D maybe TRBD1 (6 bases). Sample: memory CD4+ T cells from PBMCs. Subset described: CD45RA-negative fraction. The CDR3 sequence is CASSTRTAPLYGYTF. The DNA for the CDR3 is TGTGCCAGCAGCACCCGGACAGCGCCTCTCTATGGCTACACCTTC.